Sequencing of this T cell receptor (beta chain) was carried out in a study of blood T cell repertoires in COVID-19. Looking at the study overall: From T cells, B-cell-depleted T cells, or PBMCs came the material, which was cDNA or gDNA.

CDR1 and CDR2 from the germline V gene are SGHNT and YENEEA. V dropped 1 base and J dropped 5 bases, with 9 bases sitting between them. This CDR3 is built from 14 residues. Clones were read by immunoSEQ multiplex PCR, and TCRdb kept only the in-frame ones, dropping some. The data show around 150,000 clones, over 80% seen once. The receptor was derived from a woman between 55 and 75 years old who had recovered from COVID-19. Material: peripheral blood. The chain recombines TRBV11-3 with TRBJ2-1; weak D call: TRBD2 (6 bases). This CDR3 is CASSLVGGNNEQFF. CDR3 DNA sequence: TGTGCCAGCAGCTTAGTCGGGGGTAACAATGAGCAGTTCTTC.